This entry lists 27 T cell receptor beta chains sequenced from one sample in a study of OX40 agonist ivuxolimab in advanced cancers. Here immunoSEQ multiplex PCR was the method, and the copy in TCRdb shows in-frame clones only, minus some. Of about 20,000 clones in the sample, approximately 85% were seen once. The sequenced sample was CD4+ or CD8+ T cells sorted from blood, obtained in a trial of the OX40 agonist ivuxolimab. The receptors derive from an adult with an advanced solid tumor such as melanoma, head and neck, liver or kidney cancer.

The CDR3 coding sequence is TGCGCCAGCAGTACGGCTAGCGGGAATGAGCAGTTCTTC. Protein sequence: CASSTASGNEQFF. The chain recombines TRBV10-2 with TRBJ2-1; TRBD2 aligns across 8 bases. Germline lookup yields CDR1 WSHSY and CDR2 SAAADI. This CDR3 spans 13 amino acids. V dropped 5 bases and J dropped 7; count of bases not matched to a gene: 4.

Only one count was recorded for this clone. V and J are TRBV11-2 and TRBJ2-2; D unresolved. This CDR3 contains 13 residues. V was trimmed by 3 bases and J by 4 bases, leaving 6 bases between them. CDR1 and CDR2 (germline): SGHAT, FQNNGV. The CDR3 sequence: CASSFRSTGELFF. In DNA form, the CDR3 reads TGTGCCAGCAGCTTTAGAAGCACCGGGGAGCTGTTTTTT. The full variable domain, rest sourced from reference TRBV11-2 and TRBJ2-2, is EAGVAQSPRYKIIEKRQSVAFWCNPISGHATLYWYQQILGQGPKLLIQFQNNGVVDDSQLPKDRFSAERLKGVDSTLKIQPAKLEDSAVYLCASSFRSTGELFFGEGSRLTVL.

This chain's CDR3 is CASSIGVLPLHF. The CDR3 DNA reads TGTGCCAGTAGTATCGGGGTTTTACCCCTCCACTTT. The V and J genes are TRBV19 and TRBJ1-6; D not certain. V was clipped by 3 bases and J by 12 bases, with 9 bases between them. The CDR3 is made up of 12 amino acids. Germline assignment: CDR1 LNHDA and CDR2 SQIVND (reference sequence). The variable domain in full, with the rest retrieved from reference TRBV19 and TRBJ1-6, is DGGITQSPKYLFRKEGQNVTLSCEQNLNHDAMYWYRQDPGQGLRLIYYSQIVNDFQKGDIAEGYSVSREKKESFPLTVTSAQKNPTAFYLCASSIGVLPLHFGNGTRLTVT.

The chain is built from TRBV5-6 and TRBJ2-7; D gene uncertain. There are 11 residues in the CDR3. Deletions cut 2 bases from V and 6 bases from J, with 6 bases between. Germline CDR1 is SGHDT and CDR2 is YYEEEE. The CDR3 loop is CASSLMGEQYF. The DNA of the CDR3 is TGTGCCAGCAGCTTAATGGGCGAGCAGTACTTC.

This sequence joins TRBV10-3 and TRBJ2-1; D remains unclear. Trimming removed 4 bases from V and 6 bases from J, with 10 bases in between. The CDR3 is 13 residues long. CDR1 and CDR2 from the germline V gene are ENHRY and SYGVKD. The CDR3 sequence: CAISGKGSNEQFF. The CDR3 nucleotides read TGTGCCATCAGTGGTAAGGGATCCAATGAGCAGTTCTTC.

This chain joins TRBV12-5 and TRBJ2-3, with 8 nucleotides matching TRBD1. CDR1 is LGHNT, CDR2 FRNRAP, per germline. V was pared by 8 bases and J by 3 bases, with 10 bases of the junction left unmatched. The CDR3 has 15 amino acids. CDR3 sequence reads: CASQPPGQVTDTQYF. The CDR3 coding sequence is TGTGCTAGTCAGCCCCCGGGACAGGTGACAGATACGCAGTATTTT.

In DNA form, the CDR3 reads TGCGCCAGCAGGACCGGCCCCAATGAGCAGTTCTTC. Amino acid sequence: CASRTGPNEQFF. The J gene is TRBJ2-1, the V gene TRBV5-1; D is uncertain. The V end lost 5 bases, the J end lost 6 bases, and 9 bases lay between the germline ends. The germline CDR1 and CDR2 sequences are SGHRS and YFSETQ. The CDR3 loop spans 12 amino acids. The complete variable domain, with remaining parts taken from reference TRBV5-1 and TRBJ2-1, reads KAGVTQTPRYLIKTRGQQVTLSCSPISGHRSVSWYQQTPGQGLQFLFEYFSETQRNKGNFPGRFSGRQFSNSRSEMNVSTLELGDSALYLCASRTGPNEQFFGPGTRLTVL.

This sequence joins TRBV6-5 and TRBJ2-7, with 10 bases fitting TRBD1. The CDR3 is 14 amino acids. Germline V CDR1 and CDR2: MNHEY, SVGAGI. V shed 5 bases, J shed 2 bases, and the junction held 3 bases outside the gene matches. The CDR3 loop is CASSDDRGPYEQYF. CDR3 bases: TGTGCCAGCAGTGACGACAGGGGGCCCTACGAGCAGTACTTC.

This chain connects TRBV6-5 to TRBJ2-7; D remains ambiguous. V lost 0 bases to trimming and J lost 3 bases, with 6 bases between them. Germline lookup yields CDR1 MNHEY and CDR2 SVGAGI. This CDR3 is 13 amino acids long. The CDR3 here is CASSYSRSYEQYF. CDR3 nucleotide sequence: TGTGCCAGCAGTTACTCGAGAAGCTACGAGCAGTACTTC.

This chain joins TRBV15 and TRBJ1-5, with 9 nucleotides matching TRBD1. CDR3 length equals 15 residues. CDR1 is LNHNV, CDR2 YYDKDF, per germline (reference sequence). With V trimmed by 1 base and J by 4 bases, 2 bases remained unmatched. The CDR3 DNA is TGTGCCACCAGCAGAGGGACAGGGGAAAATCAGCCCCAGCATTTT. Translation gives CATSRGTGENQPQHF. Supplemented by reference TRBV15 and TRBJ1-5, the full variable domain reads DAMVIQNPRYQVTQFGKPVTLSCSQTLNHNVMYWYQQKSSQAPKLLFHYYDKDFNNEADTPDNFQSRRPNTSFCFLDIRSPGLGDTAMYLCATSRGTGENQPQHFGDGTRLSIL.

This rearrangement joins TRBV27 to TRBJ2-3; tentative D call: TRBD2 (6 bases). The CDR3 consists of 16 residues. V was clipped by 6 bases and J by 3 bases, with 19 bases between them. Germline V lookup: CDR1 MNHEY, CDR2 SMNVEV (reference sequence). CDR3 bases: TGTGCCAGCAGCTCGAGCTCGACTGGGAGGACAGATACGCAGTATTTT. Translating it yields CASSSSSTGRTDTQYF.

The chain links TRBV28 to TRBJ1-5; D is uncertain. The CDR3 has 13 residues. Germline CDR1 is MDHEN and CDR2 is SYDVKM. Trimming stripped 3 bases from V and 7 bases from J, with 10 bases between. The CDR3 reads CASSFSSVQPQHF. DNA of the CDR3: TGTGCCAGCAGTTTTTCCAGCGTACAGCCCCAGCATTTT.

The chain recombines TRBV9 with TRBJ2-7; TRBD2 matches 10 bases. V shed 0 bases, J shed 5 bases, and the junction held 2 bases outside the gene matches. Per germline, CDR1 SGDLS and CDR2 YYNGEE. The CDR3 has 14 residues. CDR3 protein: CASSVGLAGDEQYF. The DNA of the CDR3 is TGTGCCAGCAGCGTAGGGCTAGCGGGAGACGAGCAGTACTTC.

This clone was counted between two and nine times. The V and J genes are TRBV4-1 and TRBJ1-1; D is undetermined. This CDR3 contains 14 residues. Per germline, CDR1 MGHRA and CDR2 YSYEKL. Trimming left V 7 bases short and J 1 base short, with 13 bases between. The CDR3 region has the DNA TGCGCCAGCACGCACGGGCACTCGAACACTGAAGCTTTCTTT. Residues: CASTHGHSNTEAFF.

The CDR3 DNA is TGTGCCAGCAGCGTAGTAGCCAATTGGGAGACCCAGTACTTC. Protein product: CASSVVANWETQYF. The rearrangement joins TRBV9 to TRBJ2-5; no definite D call. Germline values: CDR1 SGDLS, CDR2 YYNGEE. V lost 0 bases to trimming and J lost 5 bases, with 11 bases between them. The CDR3 spans 14 residues.

The J gene is TRBJ1-2, the V gene TRBV19; possible D gene TRBD1, 5 bases. Germline values: CDR1 LNHDA, CDR2 SQIVND (reference sequence). The germline V and J ends were trimmed by 6 bases and 6 bases, with 8 bases remaining between them. This CDR3 spans 11 amino acids. The CDR3 DNA follows: TGTGCCAGTAGGTTAGGGGATGGCTACACCTTC. Translation gives CASRLGDGYTF.

The chain couples TRBV6-1 to TRBJ1-5, with a tentative D call TRBD1 (5 bases). Germline assignment: CDR1 MNHNS and CDR2 SASEGT. CDR3 size: 15 residues. V was clipped by 1 base and J by 0 bases, with 7 bases between them. CDR3 protein: CASSEEQDSNQPQHF. The CDR3 DNA follows: TGTGCCAGCAGTGAAGAACAGGATAGCAATCAGCCCCAGCATTTT.

This sequence joins TRBV29-1 and TRBJ2-1, with a weak D call TRBD1 (5 bases). Germline values: CDR1 SQVTM, CDR2 ANQGSEA. This CDR3 comprises 13 residues. Trimming cost V 4 bases and J 7 bases, with 14 bases left between them. CDR3 bases: TGCAGCGTTGTGGTGACAGTGAGGAATGAGCAGTTCTTC. This encodes CSVVVTVRNEQFF.

This clone was counted between two and nine times. The chain couples TRBV7-8 to TRBJ2-1, with D tentatively TRBD2 (6 bases). Germline V gives CDR1 SGHVS, CDR2 FQNEAQ. V dropped 7 bases and J dropped 4 bases, with 26 bases sitting between them. The CDR3 contains 18 residues. CDR3 protein: CASTPRLTGVLVYNEQFF. The CDR3 nucleotides are TGTGCCAGCACCCCTAGGTTGACGGGAGTGTTAGTATACAATGAGCAGTTCTTC.

The rearrangement joins TRBV7-6 to TRBJ2-7; 9 nucleotides match TRBD1. The V segment lost 5 bases and the J segment 6 bases; nucleotides outside the gene matches: 5. Germline V gene sequence: CDR1 SGHVS, CDR2 FNYEAQ. This CDR3 has 13 residues. The CDR3 sequence: CASSIQGAGEQYF. The CDR3 bases are TGTGCCAGCAGCATACAGGGGGCAGGCGAGCAGTACTTC. Supplemented by reference TRBV7-6 and TRBJ2-7, the full variable domain reads GAGVSQSPRYKVTKRGQDVALRCDPISGHVSLYWYRQALGQGPEFLTYFNYEAQQDKSGLPNDRFSAERPEGSISTLTIQRTEQRDSAMYRCASSIQGAGEQYFGPGTRLTVT.

The chain uses TRBV15 and TRBJ2-3; possibly TRBD2 for D (6 bases). The germline CDR1 and CDR2 sequences are LNHNV and YYDKDF (reference sequence). There are 14 residues in the CDR3. V lost 4 bases and J 4 bases, leaving 12 bases between the germline ends. Here the CDR3 reads CATSKVGGSDTQYF. CDR3 DNA: TGTGCCACCAGCAAGGTGGGGGGATCAGATACGCAGTATTTT.

In its sample, this clone was seen once. This rearrangement joins TRBV4-1 to TRBJ1-1; 10 bases are shared with TRBD1. The ends lost 0 bases at V and 2 bases at J; junction bases unmatched: 3. The CDR3 consists of 16 residues. The V gene's germline CDR1 is MGHRA and CDR2 YSYEKL. CDR3 sequence reads: CASSQDPTGGNTEAFF. CDR3 nucleotide sequence: TGCGCCAGCAGCCAAGATCCGACAGGGGGCAACACTGAAGCTTTCTTT.

The chain recombines TRBV9 with TRBJ1-2; possibly TRBD1 for D (6 bases). In germline, CDR1 is SGDLS, CDR2 YYNGEE. This CDR3 is 15 amino acids long. V shed 4 bases and J shed 5 bases, with 18 bases lying between them. The CDR3 region has the DNA TGTGCCAGCAGCCCTCCGGCCGGAGGGGGTTATGGCTACACCTTC. Translating gives CASSPPAGGGYGYTF.

This rearrangement joins TRBV6-6 to TRBJ1-2; no clear D gene. Trimming left V 0 bases short and J 2 bases short, with 10 bases between. This CDR3 has 15 residues. Germline CDR1 is MNHNY and CDR2 is SVGAGI (reference sequence). The DNA of the CDR3 is TGTGCCAGCAGTTACTCTATCCATTCCAACTATGGCTACACCTTC. Translated, it gives CASSYSIHSNYGYTF.

V usage is TRBV9 and J usage is TRBJ1-4; TRBD1 aligns across 11 bases. The ends lost 3 bases at V and 8 bases at J; junction bases unmatched: 6. Per germline, CDR1 SGDLS and CDR2 YYNGEE. The length of the CDR3 is 15 residues. The CDR3 region is CASSGTGGAEEKLFF. CDR3 sequence (DNA): TGTGCCAGCAGCGGGACAGGGGGCGCGGAGGAAAAACTGTTTTTT.

This chain uses TRBV7-8 with TRBJ2-5, with 13 bases matching TRBD2. The CDR3 totals 17 residues. CDR1 and CDR2 (germline): SGHVS, FQNEAQ. J gave up 5 bases and V 5 bases, and 11 bases lay outside the gene matches. The CDR3, as DNA: TGTGCCAGCAGCGGAAGGACTAGCGGGGGCCCCGGGGAGACCCAGTACTTC. Amino acid sequence: CASSGRTSGGPGETQYF. Based on the CDR3 plus reference TRBV7-8 and TRBJ2-5, the full variable domain is GAGVSQSPRYKVAKRGQDVALRCDPISGHVSLFWYQQALGQGPEFLTYFQNEAQLDKSGLPSDRFFAERPEGSVSTLKIQRTQQEDSAVYLCASSGRTSGGPGETQYFGPGTRLLVL.

The chain links TRBV6-1 to TRBJ2-3; TRBD2 agrees at 11 bases. Germline lookup yields CDR1 MNHNS and CDR2 SASEGT. The CDR3 is 16 amino acids. J lost 6 bases, V lost 2 bases, and 7 bases had no gene match. The CDR3: CASSEKASGGFDTQYF. CDR3 nucleotide sequence: TGTGCCAGCAGTGAAAAGGCTAGCGGGGGGTTTGATACGCAGTATTTT.